A selection of T cell receptor beta chains follows, all from one sample in a study of blood T cells in healthy people across ages. One entry per CDR3 protein, called by TCRdb with MiXCR from the 5' RACE reads. This table has around 670,000 distinct CDR3 sequences, roughly 30% appearing once. Material for sequencing was blood. The receptors originated from an elderly woman in good health. The CDR3 runs from the conserved cysteine through the conserved F or W. Fields, in order: J gene, V gene, D gene, CDR3 length, clone size, CDR3 protein, CDR3 DNA. A D gene is named only where the DNA matches it firmly. Clone size is stated in some rows and not others, as once, few, many or a class when expanded.

TRBJ2-7,TRBV30,TRBD2,13,many,CAWAGGIGYEQYF,TGTGCCTGGGCGGGGGGGATCGGCTACGAGCAGTACTTC
TRBJ2-3,TRBV7-2,TRBD2,16,many,CASGGTSGGLADTQYF,TGTGCCAGCGGGGGGACTAGCGGGGGGCTGGCAGATACGCAGTATTTT
TRBJ1-1,TRBV27,.,14,.,CASSFRGARTEAFF,TGTGCCAGCAGTTTTCGGGGGGCGCGTACTGAAGCTTTCTTT
TRBJ2-1,TRBV4-2,TRBD2,19,.,CASSQEAAGGQGSYNEQFF,TGTGCCAGCAGCCAAGAGGCGGCGGGGGGGCAAGGGTCCTACAATGAGCAGTTCTTC
TRBJ2-7,TRBV7-9,TRBD2,13,many,CASSLRGGSEQYF,TGTGCCAGCAGCTTGCGGGGGGGCTCCGAGCAGTACTTC
TRBJ2-4,TRBV7-3,.,15,many,CASSLTPARLDIQYF,TGTGCCAGCAGCTTAACACCGGCACGTCTCGACATTCAGTACTTC
TRBJ2-7,TRBV20-1,TRBD1,14,.,CSLSSGDRPCEQYF,TGCAGCCTTTCCTCCGGGGACAGACCCTGCGAGCAGTACTTC
TRBJ2-7,TRBV20-1,.,14,.,CSARPRPGGYEQYF,TGCAGTGCTAGACCCCGTCCTGGGGGGTACGAGCAGTACTTC
TRBJ1-2,TRBV3-1,.,14,many,CASSPLGGDEGYTF,TGTGCCAGCAGCCCGCTGGGGGGCGATGAAGGCTACACCTTC
TRBJ2-3,TRBV7-3,.,14,many,CASSPLGGPDTQYF,TGTGCCAGCAGCCCCCTAGGGGGACCCGATACGCAGTATTTT
TRBJ1-2,TRBV7-9,.,13,.,CASSFNRGYGYTF,TGTGCCAGCAGCTTCAATAGGGGTTATGGCTACACCTTC
TRBJ1-1,TRBV27,TRBD1,16,.,CASSSMLFDRVTEAFF,TGTGCCAGCAGTTCGATGCTCTTCGACAGGGTCACTGAAGCTTTCTTT
TRBJ2-7,TRBV20-1,.,12,.,CSAGTKAYEQYF,TGCAGTGCTGGGACAAAAGCCTACGAGCAGTACTTC
TRBJ1-2,TRBV20-1,.,13,many,CSALSTRNYGYTF,TGCAGTGCCCTGTCAACTCGAAACTATGGCTACACCTTC
TRBJ2-7,TRBV7-2,TRBD2,15,many,CASRPNTGGPYEQYF,TGTGCCAGCAGACCCAACACGGGGGGGCCCTACGAGCAGTACTTC
TRBJ2-1,TRBV7-9,.,15,.,CASKGWSSSYNEQFF,TGTGCCAGCAAGGGGTGGTCAAGCTCCTACAATGAGCAGTTCTTC
TRBJ2-6,TRBV9,.,17,many,CASSPQSSLSGANVLTF,TGTGCCAGCAGCCCCCAGTCCAGCCTCTCTGGGGCCAACGTCCTGACTTTC
TRBJ2-5,TRBV5-1,.,14,many,CASSLAGSQETQYF,TGCGCCAGCAGCTTGGCAGGGTCCCAAGAGACCCAGTACTTC
TRBJ2-5,TRBV6-5,.,14,many,CASSSLTSQETQYF,TGTGCCAGCAGTTCCCTGACTAGTCAAGAGACCCAGTACTTC
TRBJ1-5,TRBV6-2/TRBV6-3,.,13,many,CASSFQQNQPQHF,TGTGCCAGCAGTTTCCAACAGAATCAGCCCCAGCATTTT
TRBJ1-5,TRBV29-1,TRBD1,19,few,CSVVVSGTGGSAPYQPQHF,TGCAGCGTTGTAGTTTCCGGGACAGGGGGCTCAGCTCCTTATCAGCCCCAGCATTTT
TRBJ2-6,TRBV5-1,TRBD1,18,many,CASSWETGGSTGANVLTF,TGCGCCAGCAGCTGGGAGACAGGGGGCAGTACTGGGGCCAACGTCCTGACTTTC
TRBJ2-5,TRBV20-1,TRBD2,19,many,CSATEDGGARLGRQETQYF,TGCAGTGCCACGGAGGACGGGGGGGCGCGATTGGGTCGCCAAGAGACCCAGTACTTC
TRBJ2-3,TRBV12-3/TRBV12-4,TRBD1,19,.,CASSPRGLTGQGYTDVQYF,TGTGCCAGCAGTCCCCGAGGATTGACGGGACAGGGGTACACAGATGTGCAGTATTTT
TRBJ2-2,TRBV29-1,.,14,few,CSVGWGMDTGELFF,TGCAGCGTAGGATGGGGGATGGACACCGGGGAGCTGTTTTTT
TRBJ2-1,TRBV20-1,TRBD2,16,.,CSARGLAGEFYNEQFF,TGCAGTGCTAGGGGACTAGCGGGCGAGTTCTACAATGAGCAGTTCTTC
TRBJ1-6,TRBV7-2,.,16,.,CASSLRPIDRSSPLHF,TGTGCCAGCAGCTTAAGACCAATAGACCGGAGTTCACCCCTCCACTTT
TRBJ1-4,TRBV9,.,15,few,CASSVGLRTSEKLFF,TGTGCCAGCAGCGTAGGATTGAGGACTAGTGAAAAACTGTTTTTT
TRBJ2-1,TRBV10-3,TRBD2,13,.,CAIRSRGVNEQFF,TGTGCCATCAGGAGTCGGGGGGTGAATGAGCAGTTCTTC
TRBJ1-2,TRBV7-2,TRBD1,14,many,CASSQQGANYGYTF,TGTGCCAGCAGTCAACAGGGGGCCAACTATGGCTACACCTTC
TRBJ2-3,TRBV12-3/TRBV12-4,.,15,many,CASSLGEGKTDTQYF,TGTGCCAGCAGTTTAGGAGAGGGAAAAACAGATACGCAGTATTTT
TRBJ2-2,TRBV28,.,15,few,CASSSSGAPTGELFF,TGTGCCAGCAGTTCATCAGGGGCCCCCACCGGGGAGCTGTTTTTT
TRBJ2-5,TRBV20-1,.,15,.,CSASRSDYLQETQYF,TGCAGTGCTAGCCGATCGGACTACCTACAAGAGACCCAGTACTTC
TRBJ1-6,TRBV4-3,TRBD1,15,.,CASSQGQTYSSPPHF,TGCGCCAGCAGCCAGGGACAGACCTATAGTTCACCCCCCCACTTT
TRBJ2-5,TRBV5-1,.,15,.,CASSLASAEEETQYF,TGCGCCAGCAGCTTGGCTTCGGCCGAAGAAGAGACCCAGTACTTC
TRBJ2-1,TRBV10-3,.,15,.,CAIKPSFGEYNEQFF,TGTGCCATCAAACCTTCCTTCGGGGAGTACAATGAGCAGTTCTTC
TRBJ2-7,TRBV27,TRBD2,16,few,CASSPLAGGLTYEQYF,TGTGCCAGCAGTCCTCTAGCGGGGGGACTTACCTACGAGCAGTACTTC
TRBJ1-5,TRBV7-2,.,15,many,CASSLRQGGGQPQHF,TGTGCCAGCAGCTTACGGCAGGGCGGTGGTCAGCCCCAGCATTTT
TRBJ1-5,TRBV6-2/TRBV6-3,.,15,many,CASRSNRYSNQPQHF,TGTGCCAGCAGATCGAACAGGTATAGCAATCAGCCCCAGCATTTT
TRBJ2-7,TRBV11-2,.,15,many,CASSSLTDIASEQYF,TGTGCCAGCAGCTCATTGACAGACATAGCCTCCGAGCAGTACTTC
TRBJ2-7,TRBV6-5,.,13,many,CASTPGESYEQYF,TGTGCCAGCACCCCAGGGGAGTCCTACGAGCAGTACTTC
TRBJ1-2,TRBV7-2,.,16,many,CASSLVAQGPTYGYTF,TGTGCCAGCAGCTTAGTGGCGCAGGGGCCGACGTATGGCTACACCTTC
TRBJ1-2,TRBV3-1,.,14,many,CASSQDPGTYGYTF,TGTGCCAGCAGCCAAGATCCAGGGACCTATGGCTACACCTTC
TRBJ2-1,TRBV10-3,TRBD1,15,.,CATSAGTGRYNEQFF,TGTGCCACCAGTGCCGGGACAGGGCGTTACAATGAGCAGTTCTTC
TRBJ2-7,TRBV6-5,TRBD2,14,many,CASSRLAGTYEQYF,TGTGCCAGCAGCCGACTAGCGGGGACCTACGAGCAGTACTTC
TRBJ2-2,TRBV27,TRBD2,17,.,CASSARLAGGNTGELFF,TGTGCCAGCAGTGCCAGACTAGCGGGGGGGAACACCGGGGAGCTGTTTTTT
TRBJ1-2,TRBV6-1,.,14,few,CASSDSRNRYGYTF,TGTGCCAGCAGTGATTCTCGGAACCGCTATGGCTACACCTTC
TRBJ1-4,TRBV5-1,.,14,.,CASSSDGFGEKLFF,TGCGCCAGCAGTTCTGACGGATTTGGGGAAAAACTGTTTTTT
TRBJ2-5,TRBV18,.,13,many,CASSPPSQETQYF,TGTGCCAGCAGCCCACCCTCGCAAGAGACCCAGTACTTC
TRBJ1-2,TRBV12-3/TRBV12-4,.,14,many,CASSLIGQGHGYTF,TGTGCCAGCAGTTTAATAGGGCAGGGGCATGGCTACACCTTC